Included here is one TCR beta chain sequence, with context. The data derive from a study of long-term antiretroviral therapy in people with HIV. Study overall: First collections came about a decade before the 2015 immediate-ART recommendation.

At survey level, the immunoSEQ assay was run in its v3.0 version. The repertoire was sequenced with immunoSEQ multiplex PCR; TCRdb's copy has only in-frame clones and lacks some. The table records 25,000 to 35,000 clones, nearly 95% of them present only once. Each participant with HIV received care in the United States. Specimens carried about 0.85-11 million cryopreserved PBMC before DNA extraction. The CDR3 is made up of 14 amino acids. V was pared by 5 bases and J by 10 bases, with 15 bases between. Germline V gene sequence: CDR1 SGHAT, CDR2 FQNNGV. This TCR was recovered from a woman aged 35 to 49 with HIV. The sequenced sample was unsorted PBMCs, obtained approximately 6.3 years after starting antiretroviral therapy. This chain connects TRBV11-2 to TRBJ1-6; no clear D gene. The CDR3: CASSRGVSPSPLHF. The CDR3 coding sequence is TGTGCCAGCAGCCGGGGTGTATCTCCGTCACCCCTCCACTTT.